Listed here are 29 T cell receptor beta chains from one sample, sequenced in a study of T cell changes during pregnancy in multiple sclerosis. Data came from immunoSEQ multiplex PCR; TCRdb stores just in-frame clones and leaves some out. The data hold about 44,000 clones, with roughly 89% observed a single time. The material was CD4+ T cells from peripheral blood mononuclear cells, obtained in the first trimester of pregnancy. These receptor sequences come from a female donor with multiple sclerosis, enrolled in a pregnancy study.

The rearrangement links TRBV6-1 to TRBJ2-4; the match to TRBD1 covers 7 bases. Trimming at V came to 3 bases and at J to 6 bases, leaving 5 bases not matched to a gene. The CDR3 is 14 amino acids. Germline V CDR1 and CDR2: MNHNS, SASEGT. The CDR3 region is CASSDRGSGNIQYF. The CDR3 nucleotides read TGTGCCAGCAGTGACAGGGGGAGCGGAAACATTCAGTACTTC.

CDR3: CASSPDGTARGNIQYF. CDR3 sequence (DNA): TGCGCCAGCAGCCCTGACGGGACAGCCCGGGGGAACATTCAGTACTTC. The chain uses TRBV5-1 and TRBJ2-4, with a tentative D call TRBD1 (7 bases). V was cut by 4 bases and J by 7 bases, with 21 bases left in between. Germline V lookup: CDR1 SGHRS, CDR2 YFSETQ. The CDR3 loop spans 16 amino acids.

This chain uses TRBV6-1 with TRBJ2-7; no firm D call. CDR3 length: 14 amino acids. The germline V gene encodes CDR1 MNHNS and CDR2 SASEGT. The ends were cut back, 2 bases at V and 1 base at J, with 9 bases in the middle. The CDR3 spells CASSERGGSYEQYF. The CDR3 DNA sequence: TGTGCCAGCAGTGAACGAGGCGGTTCCTACGAGCAGTACTTC.

The chain is built from TRBV25-1 and TRBJ2-2; D might be TRBD2 (6 bases). Germline V gene sequence: CDR1 MGHDK, CDR2 SYGVNS. The CDR3 length is 11 residues. Trimming took off 9 bases at V and 7 bases at J, with 9 bases between the two ends. The CDR3 DNA follows: TGTGCCAGTGGAGGGGTCGGGGAGCTGTTTTTT. Amino acids: CASGGVGELFF. Looking up the rest from reference TRBV25-1 and TRBJ2-2 gives the full variable domain: EADIYQTPRYLVIGTGKKITLECSQTMGHDKMYWYQQDPGMELHLIHYSYGVNSTEKGDLSSESTVSRIRTEHFPLTLESARPSHTSQYLCASGGVGELFFGEGSRLTVL.

Only one count was recorded for this clone. The V gene is TRBV7-2, the J gene TRBJ2-2; D ambiguous. CDR3 size: 12 residues. The V end was cut by 3 bases, the J end by 5 bases, with 4 bases between. CDR1 and CDR2 (germline): SGHTA, FQGNSA. CDR3 DNA sequence: TGTGCCAGCAGCTTCAGTACCGGGGAGCTGTTTTTT. As protein: CASSFSTGELFF.

V gene TRBV19 combines with J gene TRBJ2-1, with TRBD2 matching over 11 bases. The CDR3 covers 16 residues. Germline V gene data show CDR1 as LNHDA and CDR2 as SQIVND (reference sequence). V gave up 5 bases and J gave up 13 bases; unmatched junction bases: 16. CDR3 residues: CASSHRPDLAGGGQFF. For the CDR3, the DNA is TGTGCCAGTAGTCATCGCCCCGATCTAGCGGGAGGAGGTCAGTTCTTC.

The J gene is TRBJ2-1, the V gene TRBV5-4, with 15 bases matching TRBD2. The CDR3 sequence is 18 residues long. Germline CDR1 and CDR2: SGHNT and YYREEE (reference sequence). V trimming: 4 bases; J trimming: 7 bases; junction bases outside the gene matches: 12. The CDR3 DNA reads TGTGCCAGCAGCCTCGGACTAGCGGGAGGGCCCGGGGCGAATGAGCAGTTCTTC. Its translation is CASSLGLAGGPGANEQFF.

V usage is TRBV10-3 and J usage is TRBJ1-5; D possibly corresponds to TRBD1 (6 bases). Trimming removed 5 bases at V and 5 bases at J, with 19 bases between. The length of the CDR3 is 16 residues. CDR1 ENHRY and CDR2 SYGVKD come from the germline V gene. CDR3 loop: CAISYTTQGFDQPQHF. In DNA form, the CDR3 reads TGTGCCATCAGTTATACTACGCAGGGGTTCGATCAGCCCCAGCATTTT.

The rearrangement links TRBV29-1 to TRBJ2-3; TRBD1 agrees at 7 bases. V lost 1 base, J lost 10 bases, and 14 bases stayed unmatched. CDR1 SQVTM and CDR2 ANQGSEA come from the germline V gene. The CDR3 sequence is 15 residues long. Here the CDR3 reads CSVEARQGSLMAQYF. The DNA of the CDR3 is TGCAGCGTTGAAGCTCGACAGGGTAGTTTGATGGCGCAGTATTTT.

The chain links TRBV14 to TRBJ2-2, with TRBD2 matching 8 bases. V shed 4 bases and J 5 bases; nucleotides not matched to a gene: 12. The CDR3 length is 17 residues. Germline CDR1 and CDR2: SGHDN and FVKESK. CDR3 nucleotides: TGTGCCAGCAGCCTACGGGCAGCGGGAGTTAGGACCGGGGAGCTGTTTTTT. Translation: CASSLRAAGVRTGELFF.

Only one count was recorded for this clone. The chain couples TRBV4-2 to TRBJ2-2; possibly TRBD1 for D (5 bases). Trimming removed 3 bases from V and 4 bases from J, with 18 bases in between. The length of the CDR3 is 17 residues. Germline V CDR1 and CDR2: LGHNA, YNFKEQ. CDR3 coding DNA: TGTGCCAGCAGCCAGCAGGGTCCTAGGCAGGGCACCGGGGAGCTGTTTTTT. Translated: CASSQQGPRQGTGELFF.

The rearrangement joins TRBV6-6 to TRBJ2-1; the D gene is possibly TRBD2 (7 bases). The CDR3 is 15 residues long. Germline loops: CDR1 MNHNY, CDR2 SVGAGI (reference sequence). V lost 7 bases, J lost 6 bases, and 19 bases lay in between. The CDR3 reads CASIRGGGFRNEQFF. CDR3 nucleotides: TGTGCCAGCATCAGAGGGGGAGGGTTTCGCAATGAGCAGTTCTTC.

The chain is built from TRBV19 and TRBJ2-2; 11 bases are shared with TRBD2. The CDR3 is 19 amino acids. Germline CDR1 is LNHDA and CDR2 is SQIVND (reference sequence). Germline trimming cut 4 bases from V and 1 base from J; bases unmatched to any gene: 11. CDR3: CASSKARGTSGKNTGELFF. The CDR3 region has the DNA TGTGCCAGTAGTAAGGCCAGGGGGACTAGCGGAAAGAACACCGGGGAGCTGTTTTTT.

This chain uses TRBV14 with TRBJ1-1; TRBD1 aligns across 9 bases. CDR3 length equals 16 residues. After removal of 3 bases from V and 1 base from J, the junction contained 6 bases not matched to a gene. From germline, CDR1 is SGHDN and CDR2 FVKESK. The CDR3 DNA sequence: TGTGCCAGCAGCCATCGGACAGGGGAGGGGAACACTGAAGCTTTCTTT. Its translation: CASSHRTGEGNTEAFF.

The rearrangement joins TRBV6-1 to TRBJ2-5; TRBD1 aligns across 8 bases. Germline CDR1 reads MNHNS; CDR2 reads SASEGT. V was clipped by 7 bases and J by 0 bases; unmatched bases: 7. CDR3 length: 15 amino acids. The CDR3 is CASTPGGPYQETQYF. The CDR3 DNA reads TGTGCCAGCACCCCAGGGGGCCCATACCAAGAGACCCAGTACTTC.

The CDR3: CASSLGQGYYGYTF. Here the CDR3 DNA reads TGTGCCAGCAGCCTGGGACAGGGGTACTATGGCTACACCTTC. This chain links TRBV2 with TRBJ1-2; 10 bases line up with TRBD1. Germline V CDR1 and CDR2: SNHLY, FYNNEI. The CDR3 is 14 amino acids. V shed 6 bases, J shed 3 bases, and the junction held 4 bases outside the gene matches.

The genes are TRBV25-1 and TRBJ1-2; TRBD1 agrees at 7 bases. V lost 3 bases and J lost 5; bases outside the gene matches: 12. The germline V gene has CDR1 MGHDK and CDR2 SYGVNS. The CDR3 is 16 amino acids. Here the CDR3 DNA reads TGTGCCAGCAGTGACCCCCCAGGGGGGAGTGGTTATGGCTACACCTTC. Amino acid sequence: CASSDPPGGSGYGYTF.

The rearrangement uses TRBV28 and TRBJ1-1, with 8 bases matching TRBD1. Germline trimming cut 5 bases from V and 4 bases from J; bases unmatched to any gene: 0. This CDR3 has 12 residues. Germline CDR1 reads MDHEN; CDR2 reads SYDVKM. The CDR3, as DNA: TGTGCCAGCAGTACAGGGGGCACTGAAGCTTTCTTT. Translation gives CASSTGGTEAFF.

The chain is built from TRBV7-2 and TRBJ2-5; TRBD2 matches at 10 bases. Germline V lookup: CDR1 SGHTA, CDR2 FQGNSA. CDR3 size: 13 residues. J gave up 7 bases and V 4 bases, and 3 bases lay outside the gene matches. Here the CDR3 DNA reads TGTGCCAGCAGCTCTCGACTAGCGGGGACCCAGTACTTC. This encodes CASSSRLAGTQYF.

The chain joins TRBV27 to TRBJ2-7, with 7 nucleotides matching TRBD1. Unmatched junction bases numbered 3, after V lost 5 bases and J lost 2 bases. Germline values: CDR1 MNHEY, CDR2 SMNVEV (reference sequence). CDR3 length: 13 residues. The CDR3 DNA follows: TGTGCCAGCAGTAGGGGACAGACCTACGAGCAGTACTTC. Its translation: CASSRGQTYEQYF.

Regarding this clone: Other nucleotide sequences in the sample specify the same CDR3. The V call is TRBV7-2, the J call TRBJ1-1; a possible D gene is TRBD1 (5 bases). Germline values: CDR1 SGHTA, CDR2 FQGNSA. CDR3 length: 14 residues. V lost 1 base and J 2 bases, leaving 8 bases between the germline ends. The CDR3 loop reads CASSLVTGNTEAFF. In DNA, the CDR3 is TGTGCCAGCAGCTTAGTCACAGGTAACACTGAAGCTTTCTTT.

The V and J genes are TRBV6-1 and TRBJ2-1, with TRBD1 identical over 11 bases. The trim removed 6 bases at V and 7 bases at J, leaving 8 bases unmatched. This CDR3 comprises 15 residues. Germline loops: CDR1 MNHNS, CDR2 SASEGT. CDR3 loop: CASRVPGTGGNEQFF. In nucleotides, the CDR3 is TGTGCCAGCAGAGTACCCGGGACAGGGGGGAATGAGCAGTTCTTC.

A single count supports this clone. J is TRBJ1-2 and V is TRBV27, with D perhaps matching TRBD1 (6 bases). Germline loops: CDR1 MNHEY, CDR2 SMNVEV (reference sequence). The V gene lost 8 bases and the J gene lost 4 bases, with 14 bases spanning the gap. This CDR3 spans 13 amino acids. CDR3 sequence: CASRRTGTYGYTF. The CDR3 DNA follows: TGTGCCAGCCGTCGCACAGGGACCTATGGCTACACCTTC.

The chain couples TRBV15 to TRBJ2-2, with 8 bases identical to TRBD1. Trimming at V came to 5 bases and at J to 5 bases, leaving 7 bases not matched to a gene. The germline CDR1 and CDR2 sequences are LNHNV and YYDKDF (reference sequence). The CDR3 totals 15 residues. This CDR3 is CATSAQGARTGELFF. The CDR3, as DNA: TGTGCCACCAGCGCTCAGGGGGCAAGGACCGGGGAGCTGTTTTTT.

The V call is TRBV30, the J call TRBJ1-5; D is possibly TRBD1 (5 bases). The CDR3 is 13 residues long. Germline lookup yields CDR1 GTSNPN and CDR2 SVGIG (reference sequence). V was clipped by 5 bases and J by 7 bases, with 15 bases between them. CDR3 sequence reads: CAWAGGGRQPQHF. CDR3 coding DNA: TGTGCCTGGGCCGGGGGGGGTCGACAGCCCCAGCATTTT. Full variable domain (remainder filled in from reference TRBV30 and TRBJ1-5): SQTIHQWPATLVQPVGSPLSLECTVEGTSNPNLYWYRQAAGRGLQLLFYSVGIGQISSEVPQNLSASRPQDRQFILSSKKLLLSDSGFYLCAWAGGGRQPQHFGDGTRLSIL.

The rearrangement joins TRBV27 to TRBJ1-5, with D unresolved. Trimming removed 7 bases from V and 2 bases from J, with 12 bases in between. CDR1 and CDR2 from the germline V gene are MNHEY and SMNVEV (reference sequence). The CDR3 loop spans 14 amino acids. CDR3 protein: CASKWRAGNQPQHF. Here the CDR3 DNA reads TGTGCCAGCAAATGGAGGGCCGGCAATCAGCCCCAGCATTTT.

The chain couples TRBV5-5 to TRBJ2-3, with TRBD2 identical over 7 bases. V lost 1 base and J lost 8; bases outside the gene matches: 4. This CDR3 is 13 amino acids long. Germline lookup yields CDR1 SGHKS and CDR2 YYEKEE (reference sequence). CDR3 bases: TGTGCCAGCAGCTTGATGGGGAGGGCTACGCAGTATTTT. Encoded protein: CASSLMGRATQYF.

V gene TRBV5-6 combines with J gene TRBJ2-7, with 8 bases matching TRBD1. The CDR3 covers 14 residues. Trimming removed 7 bases from V and 0 bases from J; junction bases left unmatched: 6. Germline lookup yields CDR1 SGHDT and CDR2 YYEEEE. The CDR3 region is CASSRTGSSYEQYF. CDR3 bases: TGTGCCAGCTCTAGGACAGGGAGCTCCTACGAGCAGTACTTC. The full variable domain, in which reference TRBV5-6 and TRBJ2-7 provide the parts outside the CDR3, is DAGVTQSPTHLIKTRGQQVTLRCSPKSGHDTVSWYQQALGQGPQFIFQYYEEEERQRGNFPDRFSGHQFPNYSSELNVNALLLGDSALYLCASSRTGSSYEQYFGPGTRLTVT.

The genes are TRBV15 and TRBJ1-4; weak D call: TRBD1 (6 bases). Trimming took 3 bases from V and 8 from J, leaving 10 bases between them. The CDR3 consists of 13 residues. Germline CDR1 is LNHNV and CDR2 is YYDKDF (reference sequence). CDR3 loop: CATSRGAGEKLFF. CDR3 nucleotides: TGTGCCACCAGCAGGGGGGCAGGAGAAAAACTGTTTTTT.